A selection of T cell receptor beta chains follows, all from one sample in a study of blood T cell repertoires in COVID-19. The repertoire was sequenced with immunoSEQ multiplex PCR; TCRdb's copy has only in-frame clones and lacks some. The sample carries 130,000 to 150,000 clones, around 84% recorded once. The sequencing input was peripheral blood. Source of these receptors: a human donor in a cohort sampled during active COVID-19. The CDR3 runs from the conserved cysteine through the conserved F or W. The D gene is left open where the match is weak.

>TRBJ2-3|TRBV5-1|.
TGCGCCAGCAGCGTCGGACAGTTTAAAGATACGCAGTATTTT
CASSVGQFKDTQYF
>TRBJ1-2|TRBV9|.
TGTGCCAGCAGCGTCTTCGGGGATGACTATGGCTACACCTTC
CASSVFGDDYGYTF
>TRBJ1-2|TRBV3-1/TRBV3-2|.
TGTGCCAGCAGCCACGACAGAGGCCCTTTTGGTGGCTACACCTTC
CASSHDRGPFGGYTF
>TRBJ1-3|TRBV6-5|.
TGTGCCAGCAGTTCAAGGACTTCGAGGGACACCATATATTTT
CASSSRTSRDTIYF
>TRBJ1-1|TRBV4-3|TRBD1
TGCGCCAGCAGCCAGGTCATTACAGGGGCCGGGGTTTGGTTT
CASSQVITGAGVWF
>TRBJ2-7|TRBV5-1|.
TGCGCCAGCAGCTTGGGCGGGAACCCCTACGAGCAGTACTTC
CASSLGGNPYEQYF
>TRBJ2-7|TRBV5-4|TRBD2
TGTGCCAGCAGCACCGGGACTAGCGGGCGCTCCTACGAGCAGTACTTC
CASSTGTSGRSYEQYF
>TRBJ1-2|TRBV4-3|.
TGCGCCAGCAGCCAAGATCCCGCCAGGAACTATGGCTACACCTTC
CASSQDPARNYGYTF
>TRBJ2-2|TRBV28|.
TGTGCCAGCAGTTTCCCCAATACCGGGGAGCTGTTTTTT
CASSFPNTGELFF
>TRBJ1-5|TRBV19|.
TGTGCCGTCGGCGAGGGTAGCAATCAGCCCCAGCATTTT
CAVGEGSNQPQHF
>TRBJ2-2|TRBV27|TRBD1
TGTGCCAGCAGTCCCGGGGACAGGGGGGTCGGCGGGGAGCTGTTTTTT
CASSPGDRGVGGELFF
>TRBJ1-5|TRBV4-1|TRBD1
TGCGCCAGCAGCGGGACAGGGGGCGATCAGCCCCAGCATTTT
CASSGTGGDQPQHF
>TRBJ1-6|TRBV19|.
TGTGCCAGTAGTATAGGGCAGAATTCACCCCTCCACTTT
CASSIGQNSPLHF